The rows below give T cell receptor beta chains drawn from one sample of a study of blood T cell repertoires in COVID-19. TCRdb keeps only in-frame clones here, not all; method: immunoSEQ multiplex PCR. The data hold fewer than 350,000 clones, with 87% observed a single time. Sequencing was carried out using peripheral blood. These receptors were collected from a man aged 25-45 years with COVID-19, enrolled during active disease. CDR3s include the opening cysteine and the closing phenylalanine or tryptophan. Each record gives: J gene, D gene, clone size, V gene, CDR3 protein. The D gene is left open where the match is weak. Not all rows give a size; the values are once, few, many and, for expanded clones, a class.

>TRBJ2-1|.|few|TRBV18
CASSPLPWGTDNEQFF
>TRBJ1-1|.|.|TRBV18
CASSPRDTNTEAFF
>TRBJ1-2|.|.|TRBV15
CATSRQGQGYGYTF
>TRBJ2-7|.|.|TRBV28
CASESSRPYEQYF
>TRBJ2-1|TRBD1|once|TRBV7-2
CASSLVGQGAGNEQFF
>TRBJ1-6|.|.|TRBV5-4
CASSLEVRGNSPLHF
>TRBJ1-1|TRBD1|.|TRBV7-2
CASSLTGTGSTEAFF
>TRBJ1-2|TRBD1|.|TRBV7-2
CASSVTGQDGYTF
>TRBJ2-1|.|.|TRBV6-5
CASNVKQYNEQFF
>TRBJ2-7|.|.|TRBV28
CASSPDSWNEQYF
>TRBJ1-3|TRBD1|.|TRBV6-5
CASETGGSGNTIYF
>TRBJ2-5|.|.|TRBV12-5
CASGSDRQETQYF
>TRBJ2-6|TRBD1|once|TRBV7-6
CASSLKLILDREPSGANVLTF
>TRBJ1-2|TRBD1|.|TRBV9
CASSVGKTGDGYTF
>TRBJ1-1|TRBD1|.|TRBV6-5
CASSYRTGSRNTEAFF
>TRBJ1-4|TRBD1|.|TRBV5-4
CASSWDRGDEKLFF
>TRBJ2-7|TRBD1|.|TRBV4-3
CASSQGQGTYEQYF
>TRBJ2-7|TRBD2|once|TRBV12-3/TRBV12-4
CASRLAGGSEQYF
>TRBJ2-7|.|.|TRBV5-1
CASSLAGQGSIYEQYF
>TRBJ1-5|.|.|TRBV18
CASSDRGSNQPQHF
>TRBJ2-7|.|.|TRBV7-9
CASSSYPDRYEQYF
>TRBJ1-2|.|.|TRBV19
CASNQGGSNYGYTF
>TRBJ2-7|TRBD1|.|TRBV6-6
CASRGQGVTYEQYF
>TRBJ1-1|.|.|TRBV28
CASSPLRGDTEAFF
>TRBJ2-7|TRBD2|.|TRBV28
CASSLAIAGAGLSSYEQYF
>TRBJ2-2|TRBD1|few|TRBV6-5
CASSDSGQGTGELFF
>TRBJ1-1|.|.|TRBV11-1
CASSLADSNTEAFF
>TRBJ1-3|.|once|TRBV9
CASSVEGVLRAGNTIYF
>TRBJ2-5|.|once|TRBV9
CASSPWQGQETQYF
>TRBJ2-1|.|.|TRBV13
CASSSEVTVGYNEQFF
>TRBJ2-1|.|.|TRBV24-1
CATSDIGDLYNEQFF
>TRBJ2-7|TRBD2|.|TRBV6-2/TRBV6-3
CASSYPGRPEGAGGTYEQYF
>TRBJ2-5|TRBD2|.|TRBV7-3
CASSLFPYGGETQYF
>TRBJ1-6|.|.|TRBV6-1
CASSEYLTGSSPLHF
>TRBJ1-2|.|few|TRBV19
CASSLGRGYYGYTF
>TRBJ2-2|TRBD1|.|TRBV28
CASSTRQGEGTGELFF
>TRBJ2-1|TRBD1|few|TRBV6-2/TRBV6-3
CASSYLQGAGSYNEQFF
>TRBJ2-3|.|.|TRBV4-3
CASSQDPQGFTDTQYF
>TRBJ1-2|.|.|TRBV30
CAWSVLGGLGYTF
>TRBJ2-1|TRBD2|.|TRBV7-8
CASSLVALNSGRSYNEQFF
>TRBJ1-1|.|.|TRBV18
CASSPRQLLEAFF
>TRBJ1-3|.|.|TRBV5-1
CASSPGSSGNTIYF
>TRBJ1-5|.|.|TRBV6-1
CASSEGQRTGWSPQPQHF
>TRBJ2-2|TRBD2|.|TRBV4-1
CASSQEGLAGEYTGELFF
>TRBJ2-1|.|.|TRBV24-1
CATSGRDAYNEQFF
>TRBJ1-2|TRBD1|.|TRBV7-9
CASSPLPGTVYGYTF